This record concerns one T cell receptor (beta chain) sequence. These data come from a study of blood T cell repertoires in COVID-19. Study-level background: Whether acute or convalescent, the COVID-19 samples came from the United States, Italy and Spain.

Assay used: immunoSEQ multiplex PCR; TCRdb lists only in-frame clones, some missing. The sample consists of roughly 160,000 clones, approximately 90% of them appearing once. Germline CDR1 is SNHLY and CDR2 is FYNNEI. The CDR3 has 17 residues. The J segment lost 6 bases and the V segment lost 5 bases, leaving 9 bases of the junction unmatched. The chain combines TRBV2 with TRBJ2-1, with 14 bases fitting TRBD2. The sequence was obtained from a woman in her sixties who had recovered from COVID-19. The sequenced sample was peripheral blood. CDR3 DNA: TGTGCCAGCAGTCACGGACTAGCGGGGGGATCCGTCAATGAGCAGTTCTTC. Translated, it gives CASSHGLAGGSVNEQFF.